This T cell receptor (beta chain) was documented in a study of T cell repertoires in cytomegalovirus infection. Study-wide background: Public signatures in TCR beta pointed to CMV infection and matching HLA type. Study results and caveats: HLA-C-restricted, CMV-specific TCR beta clonotypes were dominant ex vivo. CMV carriers with the relevant HLA were identified by cumulative public TCR beta family frequency.

This clonotype was counted at least ten times. As yet, its antigen is unknown. This CDR3 contains 13 residues. V was clipped by 4 bases and J by 5 bases, with 11 bases between them. Germline assignment: CDR1 SGHTA and CDR2 FQGTGA. TCRdb reprocessed the reads with MiXCR, giving one entry per CDR3 protein. The sample lists hundreds of thousands of distinct CDR3 sequences; 30% to 35% were seen once. The starting material was cultured CD8+ T cells from PBMCs, obtained from culture after CMV antigen stimulation. V usage is TRBV7-3 and J usage is TRBJ1-1, with a weak D call TRBD1 (6 bases). The TCR sequence derives from a human donor in good health (CMV status not recorded). Some clones in this sample may be carry-over from other donors' samples. The CDR3 spells CASSSQGGTEAFF. In DNA form, the CDR3 reads TGTGCCAGCAGCTCACAGGGTGGAACTGAAGCTTTCTTT.